Below, 18 T cell receptor beta chains from the same sample are listed, as sequenced in a study of cytomegalovirus exposure and HLA in healthy donors. Only in-frame clones appear in the TCRdb table, and some are missing; sequencing was by immunoSEQ multiplex PCR. This repertoire shows around 400,000 clones, 80% to 90% found once; its top ten account for roughly 0.8%. The sample comprised PBMCs. The receptors derive from a woman between 18 and 29 years old in good health and CMV-seronegative.

The rearrangement links TRBV18 to TRBJ2-3, with a weak D call TRBD2 (5 bases). Germline V gives CDR1 KGHSH, CDR2 LQKENI. This CDR3 region has 18 residues. The germline V and J ends were trimmed by 6 bases and 5 bases, with 27 bases remaining between them. The CDR3 loop reads CASSPGVLLGRRGDTQYF. CDR3 nucleotide sequence: TGTGCCAGCTCTCCTGGGGTCCTACTAGGACGACGGGGAGATACGCAGTATTTT.

The rearrangement uses TRBV25-1 and TRBJ1-4; no clear D gene. Looked up from germline, CDR1 is MGHDK and CDR2 is SYGVNS. Trimming removed 4 bases from V and 4 bases from J, with 10 bases in between. The CDR3 extends over 14 amino acids. Written as DNA, the CDR3 is TGTGCCAGCAGTGCCCTGACGGGTAATGAAAAACTGTTTTTT. Translating it yields CASSALTGNEKLFF.

The V gene is TRBV4-2, the J gene TRBJ1-3, with D possibly TRBD1 on 5 matching bases. CDR3 length: 17 residues. V was cut by 3 bases and J by 0 bases, with 15 bases left in between. Germline V CDR1 and CDR2: LGHNA, YNFKEQ. The CDR3 loop is CASSQDRIQDSGNTIYF. The CDR3, as DNA: TGTGCCAGCAGCCAGGATCGGATACAGGACTCTGGAAACACCATATATTTT.

The chain is built from TRBV27 and TRBJ2-7, with 10 bases lining up with TRBD2. Per the germline V gene, CDR1 is MNHEY and CDR2 is SMNVEV (reference sequence). The CDR3 contains 13 residues. V was pared by 8 bases and J by 4 bases, with 5 bases of the junction left unmatched. The DNA of the CDR3 is TGTGCCAGCCAACGACTAGCGGGTTACGAGCAGTACTTC. Translated: CASQRLAGYEQYF.

This chain joins TRBV28 and TRBJ1-1; 9 bases are a match to TRBD1. Losses at the gene ends were 7 bases for V and 1 base for J; bases not matched to a gene: 4. Per the germline V gene, CDR1 is MDHEN and CDR2 is SYDVKM. CDR3 length: 14 residues. The CDR3 DNA follows: TGTGCCAGCATTTGGGACAGGGAGAACACTGAAGCTTTCTTT. Encoded protein: CASIWDRENTEAFF. The full variable domain, with the rest looked up from reference TRBV28 and TRBJ1-1, is DVKVTQSSRYLVKRTGEKVFLECVQDMDHENMFWYRQDPGLGLRLIYFSYDVKMKEKGDIPEGYSVSREKKERFSLILESASTNQTSMYLCASIWDRENTEAFFGQGTRLTVV.

Here the CDR3 reads CASSQEGTSGGFDTDTQYF. As DNA, the CDR3 is TGCGCCAGCAGCCAGGAGGGGACTAGCGGGGGGTTCGACACAGATACGCAGTATTTT. The chain links TRBV5-1 to TRBJ2-3; TRBD2 aligns across 15 bases. The CDR3 is 19 residues long. Germline V gives CDR1 SGHRS, CDR2 YFSETQ. V lost 4 bases, J lost 2 bases, and 11 bases stayed unmatched.

This sequence joins TRBV30 and TRBJ1-6; D perhaps matches TRBD1 (5 bases). The CDR3 has 13 residues. V was trimmed by 0 bases and J by 10 bases, leaving 10 bases between them. CDR1 and CDR2 from the germline V gene are GTSNPN and SVGIG (reference sequence). CDR3 sequence (DNA): TGTGCCTGGAGTGTTGGGGGAGGGTCACCCCTCCACTTT. Translated: CAWSVGGGSPLHF.

The chain uses TRBV27 and TRBJ2-2; tentatively, D is TRBD1 (6 bases). Germline V lookup: CDR1 MNHEY, CDR2 SMNVEV (reference sequence). CDR3 length equals 17 residues. The V and J ends lost 2 bases and 6 bases respectively, with 19 bases between them. The CDR3 nucleotides are TGTGCCAGCAGTTTAAATCAGGGGCGGAGGTTAGCCGGGGAGCTGTTTTTT. Its translation: CASSLNQGRRLAGELFF.

Comment on this clone: Other DNA sequences within the sample encode an identical CDR3. V and J are TRBV5-1 and TRBJ2-7, with 9 positions matching TRBD1. CDR1 SGHRS and CDR2 YFSETQ come from the germline V gene. Trimming took 2 bases from V and 2 from J; bases not matched to a gene: 2. The CDR3 consists of 14 residues. The CDR3 DNA is TGCGCCAGCAGCTTACAGGGGGCCCCCTACGAGCAGTACTTC. Translation gives CASSLQGAPYEQYF.

This sequence joins TRBV6-1 and TRBJ1-4; 7 nucleotides align to TRBD1. J lost 4 bases, V lost 11 bases, and 7 bases had no gene match. CDR3 size: 13 residues. The V gene's germline CDR1 is MNHNS and CDR2 SASEGT. The CDR3 protein is CASRQGYNEKLFF. The CDR3 DNA reads as TGTGCCTCCCGACAGGGATATAATGAAAAACTGTTTTTT.

The chain is built from TRBV28 and TRBJ2-7, with 13 bases aligning to TRBD2. This CDR3 contains 14 residues. Germline V gene lookup returns CDR1 MDHEN and CDR2 SYDVKM. J was trimmed by 6 bases and V by 7 bases; bases with no gene match: 6. The CDR3 nucleotides are TGTGCCAGCAACTCACTAGCGGGGGGGCTCGAGCAGTACTTC. This codes for CASNSLAGGLEQYF.

This chain joins TRBV7-8 and TRBJ1-1; no definite D call. CDR3 length: 11 amino acids. Germline V gene lookup returns CDR1 SGHVS and CDR2 FQNEAQ. With 11 bases removed from V and 5 bases from J, the gap between germline ends came to 12 bases. In nucleotides, the CDR3 is TGTGCCGGCAAAAGAGGGACTGAAGCTTTCTTT. Translated: CAGKRGTEAFF.

The chain is built from TRBV4-2 and TRBJ1-5, with a possible D match to TRBD1 (5 bases). Deletions cut 6 bases from V and 5 bases from J, with 11 bases between. The CDR3 is 13 residues long. CDR1 is LGHNA, CDR2 YNFKEQ, per germline. CDR3 bases: TGTGCCAGCAGTCAAACCAGGGATCAGCCCCAGCATTTT. Amino acid sequence: CASSQTRDQPQHF.

The V call is TRBV30, the J call TRBJ1-5; no firm D call. V lost 2 bases to trimming and J lost 3 bases, with 8 bases between them. This CDR3 has 13 residues. The germline gives CDR1 GTSNPN, CDR2 SVGIG (reference sequence). Here the CDR3 DNA reads TGTGCCTGGAGTTGGGGAGACAATCAGCCCCAGCATTTT. Amino acid sequence: CAWSWGDNQPQHF.

CDR3 nucleotides: TGTGCCAGTAGTATAGCGGCTAGCGACTACGAGCAGTACTTC. Residues: CASSIAASDYEQYF. This chain uses TRBV19 with TRBJ2-7; D possibly corresponds to TRBD2 (6 bases). Between the trimmed V and J ends, which lost 1 base and 3 bases, there was a span of 10 bases. The CDR3 consists of 14 residues. Germline V gene data show CDR1 as LNHDA and CDR2 as SQIVND (reference sequence).

The chain combines TRBV11-3 with TRBJ2-2; 8 bases line up with TRBD2. The CDR3 sequence is 16 residues long. CDR1 SGHNT and CDR2 YENEEA come from the germline V gene. V shed 5 bases, J shed 1 base, and the junction held 6 bases outside the gene matches. CDR3 sequence: CASSLTSGGNTGELFF. The DNA for the CDR3 is TGTGCCAGCAGCCTAACTAGCGGAGGGAACACCGGGGAGCTGTTTTTT.

The chain links TRBV5-1 to TRBJ2-7; 7 bases match TRBD1. The CDR3 loop spans 20 amino acids. V lost 0 bases and J lost 1; bases outside the gene matches: 19. Germline loops: CDR1 SGHRS, CDR2 YFSETQ. CDR3 loop: CASSLARGQRTARGSYEQYF. The CDR3 nucleotides read TGCGCCAGCAGCTTGGCCCGAGGACAGCGTACAGCCAGGGGGTCCTACGAGCAGTACTTC.

V usage is TRBV27 and J usage is TRBJ1-1, with no clear D. CDR3 length: 13 residues. Germline lookup yields CDR1 MNHEY and CDR2 SMNVEV (reference sequence). Between the trimmed V and J ends, which lost 2 bases and 5 bases, there was a span of 9 bases. CDR3 DNA: TGTGCCAGCAGTTTAACGGGGATAACTGAAGCTTTCTTT. Encoded protein: CASSLTGITEAFF.